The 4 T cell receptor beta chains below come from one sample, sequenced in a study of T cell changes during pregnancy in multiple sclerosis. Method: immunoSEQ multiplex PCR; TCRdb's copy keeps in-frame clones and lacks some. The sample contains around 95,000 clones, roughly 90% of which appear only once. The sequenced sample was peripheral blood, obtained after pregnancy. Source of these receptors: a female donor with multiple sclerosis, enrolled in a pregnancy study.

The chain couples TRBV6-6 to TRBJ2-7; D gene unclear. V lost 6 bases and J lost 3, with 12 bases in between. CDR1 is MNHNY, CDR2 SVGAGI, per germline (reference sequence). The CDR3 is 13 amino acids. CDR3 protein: CASRPPEIYEQYF. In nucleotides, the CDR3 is TGTGCCAGCAGGCCCCCTGAGATCTACGAGCAGTACTTC.

The CDR3 region has the DNA TGTGCCAGTAGTCCCGGGACAGGACTAACTAATGAAAAACTGTTTTTT. Translated, it gives CASSPGTGLTNEKLFF. This chain links TRBV19 with TRBJ1-4, with 8 bases lining up with TRBD1. Trimming removed 5 bases from V and 1 base from J; junction bases left unmatched: 6. This CDR3 has 16 amino acids. CDR1 and CDR2 from the germline V gene are LNHDA and SQIVND (reference sequence).

The CDR3 nucleotides are TGTGCCACGGACGGGGGGGTAGGTACGCAGTATTTT. Amino acids: CATDGGVGTQYF. The V call is TRBV15, the J call TRBJ2-3, with 8 nucleotides matching TRBD2. Germline V CDR1 and CDR2: LNHNV, YYDKDF (reference sequence). This CDR3 spans 12 amino acids. V shed 9 bases, J shed 8 bases, and the junction held 7 bases outside the gene matches.

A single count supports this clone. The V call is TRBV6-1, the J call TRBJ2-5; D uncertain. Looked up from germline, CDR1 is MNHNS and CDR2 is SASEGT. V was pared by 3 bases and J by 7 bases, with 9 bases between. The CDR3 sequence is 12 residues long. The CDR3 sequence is CASSDVTRTQYF. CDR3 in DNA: TGTGCCAGCAGTGACGTGACAAGGACCCAGTACTTC.